The rows below give T cell receptor beta chains drawn from one sample of a study of PD-1 blockade in mismatch repair-deficient tumors. Libraries were prepared by immunoSEQ multiplex PCR; TCRdb keeps only in-frame clonotypes and omits some of them. The sample lists about 51,000 clones; about 84% were seen once. The sequencing used peripheral blood, collected 20 weeks after starting pembrolizumab. All receptors come from an adult with mismatch repair-deficient cancer. The CDR3 runs from the conserved cysteine through the conserved F or W. Each record gives: V gene, D gene, J gene, clone size, CDR3 DNA, CDR3 protein. The D gene is left open where the match is weak. Some rows mark clone size as missing; the rest say once, few, many or name a class of expanded clone.

v_call: TRBV11-3
d_call: -
j_call: TRBJ2-1
clone_size: -
cdr3_nt: TGTGCCAGCAGCCAACTAGACTCTGGTGAGCAGTTCTTC
cdr3_aa: CASSQLDSGEQFF

v_call: TRBV6-6
d_call: -
j_call: TRBJ2-7
clone_size: -
cdr3_nt: TGTGCCAGCAGTACCTACTCATCCTACGAGCAGTACTTC
cdr3_aa: CASSTYSSYEQYF

v_call: TRBV9
d_call: -
j_call: TRBJ1-1
clone_size: -
cdr3_nt: TGTGCCAGCAGCGTAGTTGCAGGGTTTCCCACTGAAGCTTTCTTT
cdr3_aa: CASSVVAGFPTEAFF

v_call: TRBV30
d_call: -
j_call: TRBJ2-3
clone_size: -
cdr3_nt: TGTGCCTGGGGAGGGGGGTTCGGGAGCACAGATACGCAGTATTTT
cdr3_aa: CAWGGGFGSTDTQYF

v_call: TRBV2
d_call: -
j_call: TRBJ2-7
clone_size: few
cdr3_nt: TGTGCCAGCAGTACTGAACTAGCCGAGCAGTACTTC
cdr3_aa: CASSTELAEQYF

v_call: TRBV5-6
d_call: TRBD2
j_call: TRBJ2-2
clone_size: -
cdr3_nt: TGTGCCAGCAGCAGACTAGCGGGAGGCCACACCGGGGAGCTGTTTTTT
cdr3_aa: CASSRLAGGHTGELFF

v_call: TRBV5-8
d_call: -
j_call: TRBJ2-3
clone_size: few
cdr3_nt: TGTGCCAGCAGCTTGGCACGGCTGGACACAGATACGCAGTATTTT
cdr3_aa: CASSLARLDTDTQYF

v_call: TRBV7-6
d_call: -
j_call: TRBJ2-1
clone_size: -
cdr3_nt: TGTGCCAGCAGCTTTAGCGGTATAGACACCAATGAGCAGTTCTTC
cdr3_aa: CASSFSGIDTNEQFF

v_call: TRBV18
d_call: TRBD2
j_call: TRBJ2-7
clone_size: -
cdr3_nt: TGTGCCAGCTCACCTCGCAGGGTCGGGCGGGAGGCTTCCGAGCAGTACTTC
cdr3_aa: CASSPRRVGREASEQYF

v_call: TRBV5-1
d_call: -
j_call: TRBJ2-3
clone_size: once
cdr3_nt: TGCGCCAGCAGCTTGTGGCAGGGAAACACAGATACGCAGTATTTT
cdr3_aa: CASSLWQGNTDTQYF

v_call: TRBV9
d_call: -
j_call: TRBJ2-5
clone_size: -
cdr3_nt: TGTGCCAGCAGCCAGGGGGCGGGAGAAAATAGAGAGACCCAGTACTTC
cdr3_aa: CASSQGAGENRETQYF

v_call: TRBV18
d_call: TRBD1
j_call: TRBJ1-2
clone_size: -
cdr3_nt: TGTGCCAGCTCACCAGGCACAGGGGAGTGGAGTAACTATGGCTACACCTTC
cdr3_aa: CASSPGTGEWSNYGYTF

v_call: TRBV7-2
d_call: -
j_call: TRBJ2-3
clone_size: -
cdr3_nt: TGTGCCAGCAGCTTAGATATACGTCTTGCGCAGTATTTT
cdr3_aa: CASSLDIRLAQYF

v_call: TRBV7-2
d_call: -
j_call: TRBJ2-3
clone_size: once
cdr3_nt: TGTGCCAGCAGTCCCAGACAGGGGAGGGGGTTCACAGATACGCAGTATTTT
cdr3_aa: CASSPRQGRGFTDTQYF

v_call: TRBV4-3
d_call: -
j_call: TRBJ2-7
clone_size: -
cdr3_nt: TGCGCCAGCAGCCAAGCCTTGGGGCTAGCGACTAGCTCCTACGAGCAGTACTTC
cdr3_aa: CASSQALGLATSSYEQYF

v_call: TRBV5-6
d_call: -
j_call: TRBJ1-2
clone_size: -
cdr3_nt: TGTGCCAGCAGCTTTGGGGACGGGGGCTACACCTTC
cdr3_aa: CASSFGDGGYTF

v_call: TRBV25-1
d_call: TRBD1
j_call: TRBJ2-4
clone_size: -
cdr3_nt: TGTGCCAGCAGTGACTCACCGGGACAGCCGGCCAAAAACATTCAGTACTTC
cdr3_aa: CASSDSPGQPAKNIQYF

v_call: TRBV10-1
d_call: TRBD1
j_call: TRBJ2-7
clone_size: -
cdr3_nt: TGCGCCAGCAGTACCGCTAGGACAGGGGGCTTCGAGCAGTACTTC
cdr3_aa: CASSTARTGGFEQYF

v_call: TRBV7-6
d_call: TRBD2
j_call: TRBJ2-2
clone_size: -
cdr3_nt: TGTGCCAGCAGCTTACCGAGGCGTGGGCGGGAGCAGGTCACCGGGGAGCTGTTTTTT
cdr3_aa: CASSLPRRGREQVTGELFF

v_call: TRBV5-6
d_call: TRBD2
j_call: TRBJ2-3
clone_size: -
cdr3_nt: TGTGCCAGCAGCTTGGTGACTAGCGACACAGATACGCAGTATTTT
cdr3_aa: CASSLVTSDTDTQYF

v_call: TRBV28
d_call: -
j_call: TRBJ1-2
clone_size: few
cdr3_nt: TGTGCCAGCAGCACACGGGAGGATGGCTACACCTTC
cdr3_aa: CASSTREDGYTF

v_call: TRBV11-3
d_call: -
j_call: TRBJ2-7
clone_size: -
cdr3_nt: TGTGCCAGCAGCTTAGAATGGGACCGTCGGTTATTCGGCTACGAGCAGTACTTC
cdr3_aa: CASSLEWDRRLFGYEQYF

v_call: TRBV5-6
d_call: TRBD2
j_call: TRBJ2-7
clone_size: -
cdr3_nt: TGTGCCAGCAGCTTGGAGTCGGCGGGAGGGGCCTACGAGCAGTACTTC
cdr3_aa: CASSLESAGGAYEQYF

v_call: TRBV4-1
d_call: -
j_call: TRBJ2-1
clone_size: -
cdr3_nt: TGCGCCAGCAGCCAAGATCCGTCGTCTGATTACAATGAGCAGTTCTTC
cdr3_aa: CASSQDPSSDYNEQFF

v_call: TRBV7-2
d_call: -
j_call: TRBJ2-1
clone_size: -
cdr3_nt: TGTGCCAGCAGCTTAGCCCCCACGGGTGAGCAGTTCTTC
cdr3_aa: CASSLAPTGEQFF

v_call: TRBV6-6
d_call: -
j_call: TRBJ1-1
clone_size: few
cdr3_nt: TGTGCCAGCAGCCCGGGAGCTAGATCGAACACTGAAGCTTTCTTT
cdr3_aa: CASSPGARSNTEAFF

v_call: TRBV4-3
d_call: TRBD2
j_call: TRBJ2-7
clone_size: -
cdr3_nt: TGCGCCAGCAGCCAAACTAGCGGGAGGAACTCCTACGAGCAGTACTTC
cdr3_aa: CASSQTSGRNSYEQYF

v_call: TRBV28
d_call: -
j_call: TRBJ2-7
clone_size: -
cdr3_nt: TGTGCCAGCAGACCCGCCGGAATCGGTTACGAGCAGTACTTC
cdr3_aa: CASRPAGIGYEQYF

v_call: TRBV7-9
d_call: -
j_call: TRBJ1-2
clone_size: -
cdr3_nt: TGTGCCAGCAGCCTCCGGGGGTATGGCTACACCTTC
cdr3_aa: CASSLRGYGYTF

v_call: TRBV7-9
d_call: -
j_call: TRBJ2-2
clone_size: many
cdr3_nt: TGTGCCAGCAGCTTAGCAGAATTCGGCGGGGAGCTGTTTTTT
cdr3_aa: CASSLAEFGGELFF

v_call: TRBV7-2
d_call: TRBD2
j_call: TRBJ2-2
clone_size: -
cdr3_nt: TGTGCCAGCAGGCGGACTAGCGGCAGGACCGGGGAGCTGTTTTTT
cdr3_aa: CASRRTSGRTGELFF

v_call: TRBV6-5
d_call: -
j_call: TRBJ2-1
clone_size: once
cdr3_nt: TGTGCCAGCAGCTGGGGGCGGGACTATGAGCAGTTCTTC
cdr3_aa: CASSWGRDYEQFF

v_call: TRBV10-3
d_call: TRBD1
j_call: TRBJ1-4
clone_size: -
cdr3_nt: TGTGCCATCAGTGCCAGGACAGGGAAAAAACTGTTTTTT
cdr3_aa: CAISARTGKKLFF

v_call: TRBV7-6
d_call: -
j_call: TRBJ2-1
clone_size: -
cdr3_nt: TGTGCCAGCAGCTCTTCCGGGACCCGCTTTTACAATGAGCAGTTCTTC
cdr3_aa: CASSSSGTRFYNEQFF

v_call: TRBV13
d_call: -
j_call: TRBJ1-1
clone_size: -
cdr3_nt: TGTGCCAGCAGCCCCGGTACCGTGTTGAATGAAGCTTTCTTT
cdr3_aa: CASSPGTVLNEAFF

v_call: TRBV5-6
d_call: TRBD1
j_call: TRBJ1-5
clone_size: -
cdr3_nt: TGTGCCAGCAGCCTACAGGGGGGGTGGGTTGATCAGCCCCAGCATTTT
cdr3_aa: CASSLQGGWVDQPQHF

v_call: TRBV19
d_call: TRBD1
j_call: TRBJ1-5
clone_size: -
cdr3_nt: TGTGCCCACCCCAGGGACAGGGTCGTGAAGCCCCAGCATTTT
cdr3_aa: CAHPRDRVVKPQHF

v_call: TRBV11-2
d_call: TRBD2
j_call: TRBJ2-2
clone_size: once
cdr3_nt: TGTGCCAGCAGCTCGGGACTAGCGGGTACCGGGGAGCTGTTTTTT
cdr3_aa: CASSSGLAGTGELFF

v_call: TRBV7-9
d_call: TRBD1
j_call: TRBJ2-7
clone_size: -
cdr3_nt: TGTGCCAGCAGCTTGACAGGGGCGTCCTACGAGCAGTACTTC
cdr3_aa: CASSLTGASYEQYF

v_call: TRBV6-5
d_call: TRBD2
j_call: TRBJ2-7
clone_size: -
cdr3_nt: TGTGCCACCACGGGACTAGCTTCCTACGAGCAGTACTTC
cdr3_aa: CATTGLASYEQYF

v_call: TRBV4-2
d_call: -
j_call: TRBJ2-1
clone_size: -
cdr3_nt: TGTGCCAGCAGGCTGGGAGATCCCTACAATGAGCAGTTCTTC
cdr3_aa: CASRLGDPYNEQFF

v_call: TRBV9
d_call: -
j_call: TRBJ2-7
clone_size: few
cdr3_nt: TGTGCCAGCAGCGTAGGGGCGGGACGCTCCTACGAGCAGTACTTC
cdr3_aa: CASSVGAGRSYEQYF

v_call: TRBV5-1
d_call: TRBD1
j_call: TRBJ1-4
clone_size: few
cdr3_nt: TGCGCCAGCAGCTTGACGGGACAGGGGAGTGAAAAACTGTTTTTT
cdr3_aa: CASSLTGQGSEKLFF

v_call: TRBV7-9
d_call: TRBD2
j_call: TRBJ2-7
clone_size: -
cdr3_nt: TGTGCCAGCAGCTTAGTCTTAGCGGGAGGTACCTACGAGCAGTACTTC
cdr3_aa: CASSLVLAGGTYEQYF

v_call: TRBV5-1
d_call: TRBD1
j_call: TRBJ1-5
clone_size: -
cdr3_nt: TGCGCCAGCAGCTTGGGACAGGGGGATCAGCCCCAGCATTTT
cdr3_aa: CASSLGQGDQPQHF